Below are 20 T cell receptor beta chains sequenced from a single sample in a study of OX40 agonist ivuxolimab in advanced cancers. Clones were read by immunoSEQ multiplex PCR, and TCRdb kept only the in-frame ones, dropping some. This table holds around 100,000 clones, 90% found once. This sample comprised CD4+ or CD8+ T cells sorted from blood, obtained in a trial of the OX40 agonist ivuxolimab. The receptors were gathered from an adult with an advanced solid tumor such as melanoma, head and neck, liver or kidney cancer.

The chain is built from TRBV7-2 and TRBJ2-3, with unresolved D. This CDR3 region has 12 residues. Germline-derived CDR1 and CDR2 are SGHTA and FQGNSA. Trimming shortened V by 3 bases and J by 2 bases, and 3 bases separated the two germline ends. CDR3 region: CASSLPTDTQYF. The CDR3 bases are TGTGCCAGCAGCTTGCCCACAGATACGCAGTATTTT. Supplemented by reference TRBV7-2 and TRBJ2-3, the full variable domain reads GAGVSQSPSNKVTEKGKDVELRCDPISGHTALYWYRQSLGQGLEFLIYFQGNSAPDKSGLPSDRFSAERTGGSVSTLTIQRTQQEDSAVYLCASSLPTDTQYFGPGTRLTVL.

V gene TRBV30 combines with J gene TRBJ1-1, with TRBD1 as a possible D gene (5 bases). The V end was cut by 0 bases, the J end by 5 bases, with 10 bases between. Germline-derived CDR1 and CDR2 are GTSNPN and SVGIG (reference sequence). The CDR3 spans 13 residues. Here the CDR3 reads CAWSVSGGTEAFF. The CDR3 DNA is TGTGCCTGGAGTGTATCGGGGGGGACTGAAGCTTTCTTT. Drawing the rest from reference TRBV30 and TRBJ1-1, the complete variable domain is SQTIHQWPATLVQPVGSPLSLECTVEGTSNPNLYWYRQAAGRGLQLLFYSVGIGQISSEVPQNLSASRPQDRQFILSSKKLLLSDSGFYLCAWSVSGGTEAFFGQGTRLTVV.

This clone was counted a single time. The chain recombines TRBV6-4 with TRBJ1-3; a possible D gene is TRBD1 (6 bases). The V end lost 7 bases, the J end lost 0 bases, and 19 bases lay between the germline ends. CDR3 size: 17 residues. Germline V gene sequence: CDR1 MRHNA, CDR2 SNTAGT. CDR3 sequence: CASTNTRGASSGNTIYF. The CDR3 DNA sequence: TGTGCCAGCACCAATACCCGGGGGGCTAGCTCTGGAAACACCATATATTTT.

The V gene is TRBV20-1, the J gene TRBJ2-7; possibly TRBD1 for D (6 bases). Looked up from germline, CDR1 is DFQATT and CDR2 is SNEGSKA (reference sequence). Trimming left V 6 bases short and J 7 bases short, with 13 bases between. The CDR3 has 11 residues. The CDR3 DNA sequence: TGCAGTGCAAGGTTCACAGGGGAGCAGTACTTC. It codes for CSARFTGEQYF.

This clone was counted a few times. The chain uses TRBV10-1 and TRBJ1-6; no clear D gene. The CDR3 extends over 13 amino acids. V dropped 1 base and J dropped 7 bases, with 5 bases sitting between them. CDR1 and CDR2 (germline): WNHNN, SYGVQD (reference sequence). DNA for the CDR3: TGCGCCAGCAGTGAGTTGGGGAATTCACCCCTCCACTTT. It translates to CASSELGNSPLHF.

V gene TRBV5-1 combines with J gene TRBJ1-2; perhaps TRBD1 as D (5 bases). V dropped 4 bases and J dropped 6 bases, with 19 bases sitting between them. CDR1 is SGHRS, CDR2 YFSETQ, per germline. This CDR3 contains 15 residues. CDR3 DNA: TGCGCCAGCAGCGAAACAGGAGGAAGAAGCAATGGCTACACCTTC. Translation gives CASSETGGRSNGYTF.

CDR3 region: CASKGQAGGGRNQPQHF. CDR3 DNA sequence: TGTGCCAGTAAAGGACAGGCAGGGGGAGGTCGGAATCAGCCCCAGCATTTT. V gene TRBV19 combines with J gene TRBJ1-5; 7 nucleotides match TRBD1. The CDR3 has 17 residues. V trimming: 7 bases; J trimming: 4 bases; junction bases outside the gene matches: 16. Germline lookup yields CDR1 LNHDA and CDR2 SQIVND (reference sequence).

The J gene is TRBJ1-6, the V gene TRBV6-1; D is ambiguous. V gave up 4 bases and J gave up 5 bases, with 6 bases separating them. CDR1 and CDR2 from the germline V gene are MNHNS and SASEGT. CDR3 length: 13 residues. CDR3: CASSGLDNSPLHF. DNA for the CDR3: TGTGCCAGCAGTGGTCTGGATAATTCACCCCTCCACTTT.

The rearrangement links TRBV5-1 to TRBJ1-1, with a weak D call TRBD1 (5 bases). CDR1 SGHRS and CDR2 YFSETQ come from the germline V gene. Trimming shortened V by 0 bases and J by 6 bases, and 12 bases separated the two germline ends. The CDR3 consists of 14 residues. CDR3 region: CASSLVGRDAEAFF. DNA of the CDR3: TGCGCCAGCAGCTTGGTAGGCAGGGATGCTGAAGCTTTCTTT. The complete variable domain, with remaining parts taken from reference TRBV5-1 and TRBJ1-1, reads KAGVTQTPRYLIKTRGQQVTLSCSPISGHRSVSWYQQTPGQGLQFLFEYFSETQRNKGNFPGRFSGRQFSNSRSEMNVSTLELGDSALYLCASSLVGRDAEAFFGQGTRLTVV.

The chain joins TRBV5-1 to TRBJ2-7; 12 bases map to TRBD2. In germline, CDR1 is SGHRS, CDR2 YFSETQ. The length of the CDR3 is 16 residues. V was pared by 1 base and J by 0 bases, with 2 bases of the junction left unmatched. For the CDR3, the DNA is TGCGCCAGCAGCTTGACGACTAGCGGGAGCTCCTACGAGCAGTACTTC. Encoded protein: CASSLTTSGSSYEQYF. Complete variable domain (other parts from reference TRBV5-1 and TRBJ2-7): KAGVTQTPRYLIKTRGQQVTLSCSPISGHRSVSWYQQTPGQGLQFLFEYFSETQRNKGNFPGRFSGRQFSNSRSEMNVSTLELGDSALYLCASSLTTSGSSYEQYFGPGTRLTVT.

V and J are TRBV11-1 and TRBJ2-5; D possibly matches TRBD1 or TRBD2 (6 bases each). The CDR3 sequence is 16 residues long. V gave up 2 bases and J gave up 1 base, with 14 bases separating them. CDR1 is SGHAT, CDR2 FQDESV, per germline (reference sequence). The CDR3 reads CASSLLGGRVQETQYF. In DNA, the CDR3 is TGTGCCAGCAGCTTATTGGGGGGCCGGGTCCAAGAGACCCAGTACTTC.

The chain couples TRBV28 to TRBJ2-1; D ambiguous. Germline V CDR1 and CDR2: MDHEN, SYDVKM. The ends were cut back, 5 bases at V and 1 base at J, with 27 bases in the middle. CDR3 length: 20 amino acids. The CDR3 spells CASSPLFGSIGTRSYNEQFF. The CDR3 DNA is TGTGCCAGCAGTCCCCTGTTTGGTAGCATCGGCACCCGTTCCTACAATGAGCAGTTCTTC.

CDR3: CASSESSTGWNYGYTF. DNA for the CDR3: TGTGCCAGCAGTGAATCGTCGACAGGTTGGAACTATGGCTACACCTTC. V usage is TRBV6-1 and J usage is TRBJ1-2, with D maybe TRBD1 (6 bases). CDR1 is MNHNS, CDR2 SASEGT, per germline. V was pared by 2 bases and J by 2 bases, with 15 bases between. The CDR3 runs to 16 residues.

The CDR3 DNA reads as TGCAGTGCCGGGGACCGACAGTACTTC. This encodes CSAGDRQYF. This chain links TRBV20-1 with TRBJ2-7; the D gene could be TRBD1 or TRBD2 (5 bases each). Between the trimmed V and J ends, which lost 6 bases and 10 bases, there was a span of 10 bases. This CDR3 has 9 amino acids. Germline-derived CDR1 and CDR2 are DFQATT and SNEGSKA (reference sequence).

V gene TRBV2 combines with J gene TRBJ2-7; the D call may be TRBD1 or TRBD2 (5 bases each). CDR1 SNHLY and CDR2 FYNNEI come from the germline V gene. The CDR3 consists of 11 residues. Trimming shortened V by 5 bases and J by 5 bases, and 7 bases separated the two germline ends. CDR3 nucleotides: TGTGCCAGCAGTCTGGGACACGAGCAGTACTTC. This translates into CASSLGHEQYF. Full variable domain (outside the CDR3, taken from reference TRBV2 and TRBJ2-7): EPEVTQTPSHQVTQMGQEVILRCVPISNHLYFYWYRQILGQKVEFLVSFYNNEISEKSEIFDDQFSVERPDGSNFTLKIRSTKLEDSAMYFCASSLGHEQYFGPGTRLTVT.

CDR3: CASSGQLGHTDTQYF. The DNA of the CDR3 is TGTGCCAGCAGTGGCCAGCTTGGGCACACAGATACGCAGTATTTT. The rearrangement links TRBV28 to TRBJ2-3; unclear D gene. Deletions cut 5 bases from V and 2 bases from J, with 14 bases between. Germline V gene data show CDR1 as MDHEN and CDR2 as SYDVKM. The CDR3 sequence is 15 residues long.

The rearrangement uses TRBV19 and TRBJ1-1; 10 nucleotides agree with TRBD1. The germline gives CDR1 LNHDA, CDR2 SQIVND (reference sequence). The junction had 7 bases not matched to a gene; V was cut back by 5 bases and J by 4 bases. The CDR3 is 15 residues long. CDR3 DNA sequence: TGTGCCAGTAGTGGAGGGACAGGGGATATCACTGAAGCTTTCTTT. Amino acid sequence: CASSGGTGDITEAFF.

The chain links TRBV6-1 to TRBJ1-4; D is possibly TRBD1 (5 bases). Trimming stripped 6 bases from V and 4 bases from J, with 9 bases between. The CDR3 spans 13 residues. From germline, CDR1 is MNHNS and CDR2 SASEGT. This chain's CDR3 is CASRWGLNEKLFF. For the CDR3, the DNA is TGTGCCAGCAGATGGGGCCTTAATGAAAAACTGTTTTTT.

The CDR3 loop is CASRKIRGRTDYEQYF. The CDR3 nucleotides read TGTGCCAGCAGGAAAATTCGGGGCCGTACCGACTACGAGCAGTACTTC. The chain links TRBV11-2 to TRBJ2-7; TRBD1 or TRBD2 may be the D gene (5 bases each). Germline loops: CDR1 SGHAT, CDR2 FQNNGV. The CDR3 spans 16 residues. V was shortened by 6 bases and J by 3 bases, with 21 bases between the two germline ends.

This clone occurred once. This chain links TRBV5-4 with TRBJ1-2; D remains unclear. V was cut by 6 bases and J by 4 bases, with 13 bases left in between. The germline V gene has CDR1 SGHNT and CDR2 YYREEE (reference sequence). The CDR3 covers 13 residues. This CDR3 reads CASTIGRFYGYTF. CDR3 nucleotides: TGTGCCAGCACCATCGGCCGGTTCTATGGCTACACCTTC.